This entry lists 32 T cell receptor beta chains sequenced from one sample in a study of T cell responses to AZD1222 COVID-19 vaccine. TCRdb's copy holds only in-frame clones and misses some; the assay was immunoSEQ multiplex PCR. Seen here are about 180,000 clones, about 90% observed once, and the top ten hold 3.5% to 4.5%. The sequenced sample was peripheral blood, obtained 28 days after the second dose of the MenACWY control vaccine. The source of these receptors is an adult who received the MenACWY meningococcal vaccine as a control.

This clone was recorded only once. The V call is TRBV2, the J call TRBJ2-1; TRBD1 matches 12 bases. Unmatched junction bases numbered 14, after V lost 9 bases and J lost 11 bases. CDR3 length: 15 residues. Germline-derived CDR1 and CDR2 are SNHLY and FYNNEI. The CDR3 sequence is CASRIPGQGAGKQFF. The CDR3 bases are TGTGCCAGTAGAATCCCGGGACAGGGGGCGGGTAAGCAGTTCTTC.

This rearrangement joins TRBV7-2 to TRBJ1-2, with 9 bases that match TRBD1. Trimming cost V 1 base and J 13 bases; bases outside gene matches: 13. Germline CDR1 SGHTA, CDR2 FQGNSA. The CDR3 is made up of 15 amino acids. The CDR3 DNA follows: TGTGCCAGCAGCTTAGTTGAGACAGGGGGAGCCGTACCCACCTTC. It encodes CASSLVETGGAVPTF.

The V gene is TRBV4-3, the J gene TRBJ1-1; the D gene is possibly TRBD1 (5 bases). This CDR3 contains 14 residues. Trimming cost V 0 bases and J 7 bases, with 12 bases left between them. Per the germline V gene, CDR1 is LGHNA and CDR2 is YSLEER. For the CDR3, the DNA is TGCGCCAGCAGCCAAGACCTGGACATCCTTGAAGCTTTCTTT. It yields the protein CASSQDLDILEAFF.

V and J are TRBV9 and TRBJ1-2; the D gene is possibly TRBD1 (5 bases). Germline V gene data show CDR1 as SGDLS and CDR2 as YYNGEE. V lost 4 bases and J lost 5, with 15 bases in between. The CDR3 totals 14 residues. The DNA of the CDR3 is TGTGCCAGCAGCCCACCTACGGGGGGTTATGGCTACACCTTC. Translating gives CASSPPTGGYGYTF.

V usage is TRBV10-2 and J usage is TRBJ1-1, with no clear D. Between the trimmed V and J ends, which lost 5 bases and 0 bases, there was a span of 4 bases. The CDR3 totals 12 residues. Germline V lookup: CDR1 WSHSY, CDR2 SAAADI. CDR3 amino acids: CASSTVNTEAFF. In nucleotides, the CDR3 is TGCGCCAGCAGTACGGTGAACACTGAAGCTTTCTTT.

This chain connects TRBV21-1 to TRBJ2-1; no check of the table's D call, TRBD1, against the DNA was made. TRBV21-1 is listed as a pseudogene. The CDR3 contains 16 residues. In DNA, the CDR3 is TGTGCCAGCAGCAACCGAGACAGTCCATCGTGCAATGAGCAGTTCTTC. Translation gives CASSNRDSPSCNEQFF.

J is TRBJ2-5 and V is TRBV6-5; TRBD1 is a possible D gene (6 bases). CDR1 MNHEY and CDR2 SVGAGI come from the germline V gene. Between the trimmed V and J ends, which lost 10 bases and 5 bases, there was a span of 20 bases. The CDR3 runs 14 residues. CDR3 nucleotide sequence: TGTGCCACCCTAGACAGGCAAAAGGGGGAGACCCAGTACTTC. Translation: CATLDRQKGETQYF.

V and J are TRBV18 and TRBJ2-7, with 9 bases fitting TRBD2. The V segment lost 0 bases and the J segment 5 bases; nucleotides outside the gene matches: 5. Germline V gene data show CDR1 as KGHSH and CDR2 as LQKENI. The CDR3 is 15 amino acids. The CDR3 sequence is CASSPPGLASHEQYF. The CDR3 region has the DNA TGTGCCAGCTCACCACCGGGACTAGCTAGCCACGAGCAGTACTTC.

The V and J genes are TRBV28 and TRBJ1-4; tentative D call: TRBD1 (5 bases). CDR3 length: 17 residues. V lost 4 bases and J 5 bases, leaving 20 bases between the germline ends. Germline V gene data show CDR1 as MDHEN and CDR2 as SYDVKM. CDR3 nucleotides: TGTGCCAGCAGTTCCGGGAGTTTCAGCGGGACCAATGAAAAACTGTTTTTT. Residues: CASSSGSFSGTNEKLFF.

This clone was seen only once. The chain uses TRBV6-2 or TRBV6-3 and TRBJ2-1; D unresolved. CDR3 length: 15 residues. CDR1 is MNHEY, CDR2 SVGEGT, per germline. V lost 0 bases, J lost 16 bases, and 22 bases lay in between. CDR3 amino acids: CASSYSNPFSRSHFF. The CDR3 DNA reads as TGTGCCAGCAGTTACTCCAATCCCTTCAGCAGATCCCACTTCTTC.

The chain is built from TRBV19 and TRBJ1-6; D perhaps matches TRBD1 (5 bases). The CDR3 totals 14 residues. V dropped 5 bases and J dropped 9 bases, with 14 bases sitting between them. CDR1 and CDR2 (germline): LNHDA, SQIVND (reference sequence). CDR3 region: CASSDQWGGSPLHF. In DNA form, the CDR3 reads TGTGCCAGTAGTGACCAATGGGGGGGTTCACCCCTCCACTTT.

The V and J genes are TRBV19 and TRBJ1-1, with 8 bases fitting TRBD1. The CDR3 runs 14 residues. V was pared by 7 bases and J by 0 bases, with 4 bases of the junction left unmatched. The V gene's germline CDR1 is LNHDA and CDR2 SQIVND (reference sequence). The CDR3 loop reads CASIQTGVNTEAFF. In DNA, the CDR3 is TGTGCCAGTATTCAGACAGGGGTGAACACTGAAGCTTTCTTT.

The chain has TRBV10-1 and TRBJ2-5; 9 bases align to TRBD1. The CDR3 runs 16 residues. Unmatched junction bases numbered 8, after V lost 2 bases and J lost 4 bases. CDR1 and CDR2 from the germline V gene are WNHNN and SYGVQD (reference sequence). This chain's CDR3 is CASSERMGQGRETQYF. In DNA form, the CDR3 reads TGCGCCAGCAGTGAGAGGATGGGACAGGGACGAGAGACCCAGTACTTC.

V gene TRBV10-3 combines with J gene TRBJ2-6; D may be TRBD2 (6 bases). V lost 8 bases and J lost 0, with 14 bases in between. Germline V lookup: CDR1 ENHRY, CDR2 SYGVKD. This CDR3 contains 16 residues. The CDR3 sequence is CAISEGRSSGANVLTF. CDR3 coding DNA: TGTGCCATCTCGGAGGGACGTAGCTCTGGGGCCAACGTCCTGACTTTC.

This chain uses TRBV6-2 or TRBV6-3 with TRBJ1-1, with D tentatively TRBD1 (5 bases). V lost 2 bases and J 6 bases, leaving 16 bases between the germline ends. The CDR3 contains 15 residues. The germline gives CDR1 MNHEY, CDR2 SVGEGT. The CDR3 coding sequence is TGTGCCAGCAGTTACCACCAATATCGACAGCCTGAAGCTTTCTTT. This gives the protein CASSYHQYRQPEAFF.

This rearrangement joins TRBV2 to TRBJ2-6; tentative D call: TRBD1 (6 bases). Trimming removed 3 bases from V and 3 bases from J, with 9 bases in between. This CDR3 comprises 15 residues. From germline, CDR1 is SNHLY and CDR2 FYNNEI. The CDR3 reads CASSEGARGANVLTF. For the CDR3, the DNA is TGTGCCAGCAGTGAGGGGGCTCGTGGGGCCAACGTCCTGACTTTC.

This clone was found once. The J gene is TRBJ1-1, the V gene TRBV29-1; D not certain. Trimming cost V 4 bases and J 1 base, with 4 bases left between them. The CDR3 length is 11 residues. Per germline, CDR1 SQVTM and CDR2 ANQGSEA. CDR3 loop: CSVVGNTEAFF. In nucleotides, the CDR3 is TGCAGCGTTGTAGGGAACACTGAAGCTTTCTTT. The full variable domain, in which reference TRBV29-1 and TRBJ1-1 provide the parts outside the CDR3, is SAVISQKPSRDICQRGTSLTIQCQVDSQVTMMFWYRQQPGQSLTLIATANQGSEATYESGFVIDKFPISRPNLTFSTLTVSNMSPEDSSIYLCSVVGNTEAFFGQGTRLTVV.

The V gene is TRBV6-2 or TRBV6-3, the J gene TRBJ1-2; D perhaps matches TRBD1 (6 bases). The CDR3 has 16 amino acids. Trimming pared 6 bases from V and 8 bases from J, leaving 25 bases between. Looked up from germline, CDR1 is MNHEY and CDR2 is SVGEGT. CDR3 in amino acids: CASSHTLSRQDFGYTF. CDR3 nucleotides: TGTGCCAGCAGCCATACCCTATCGAGACAGGACTTCGGCTACACCTTC.

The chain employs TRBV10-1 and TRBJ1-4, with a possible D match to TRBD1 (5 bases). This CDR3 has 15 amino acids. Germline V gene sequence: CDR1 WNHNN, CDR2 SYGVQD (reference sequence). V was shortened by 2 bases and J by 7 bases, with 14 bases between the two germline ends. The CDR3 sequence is CASSEPGEGTEKLFF. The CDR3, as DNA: TGCGCCAGCAGTGAGCCGGGGGAGGGTACTGAAAAACTGTTTTTT.

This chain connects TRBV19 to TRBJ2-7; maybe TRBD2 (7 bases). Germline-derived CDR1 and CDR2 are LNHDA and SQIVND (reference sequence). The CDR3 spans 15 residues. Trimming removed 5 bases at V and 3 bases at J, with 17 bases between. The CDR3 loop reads CASSWGGAQHYEQYF. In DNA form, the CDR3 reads TGTGCCAGTAGTTGGGGGGGCGCCCAGCACTACGAGCAGTACTTC. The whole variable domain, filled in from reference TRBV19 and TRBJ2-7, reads DGGITQSPKYLFRKEGQNVTLSCEQNLNHDAMYWYRQDPGQGLRLIYYSQIVNDFQKGDIAEGYSVSREKKESFPLTVTSAQKNPTAFYLCASSWGGAQHYEQYFGPGTRLTVT.

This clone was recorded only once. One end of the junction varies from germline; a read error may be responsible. CDR3 DNA: TGTGCTAGTGCCCCTGGAGGTCCGCCTAACCATGGCTACACCTTC. This translates into CASAPGGPPNHGYTF. The chain joins TRBV12-5 to TRBJ1-2; unclear D gene. CDR3 size: 15 residues. CDR1 is LGHNT, CDR2 FRNRAP, per germline.

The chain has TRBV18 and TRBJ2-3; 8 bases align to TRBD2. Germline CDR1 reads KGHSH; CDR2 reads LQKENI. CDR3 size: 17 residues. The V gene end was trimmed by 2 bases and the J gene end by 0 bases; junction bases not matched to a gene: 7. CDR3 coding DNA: TGTGCCAGCTCACCAAGACTAGCGCGCACTAGCACAGATACGCAGTATTTT. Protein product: CASSPRLARTSTDTQYF.

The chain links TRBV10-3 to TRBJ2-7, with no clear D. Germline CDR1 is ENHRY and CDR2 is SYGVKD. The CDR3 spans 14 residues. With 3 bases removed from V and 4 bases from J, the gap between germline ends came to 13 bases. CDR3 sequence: CAISEGRLNYEQYF. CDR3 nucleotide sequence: TGTGCCATCAGTGAAGGCCGACTGAATTACGAGCAGTACTTC.

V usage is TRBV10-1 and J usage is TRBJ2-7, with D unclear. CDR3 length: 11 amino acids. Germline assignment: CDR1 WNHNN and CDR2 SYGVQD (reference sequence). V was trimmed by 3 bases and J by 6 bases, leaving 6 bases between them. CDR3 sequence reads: CASSDSREQYF. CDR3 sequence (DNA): TGCGCCAGCAGTGATTCTCGCGAGCAGTACTTC.

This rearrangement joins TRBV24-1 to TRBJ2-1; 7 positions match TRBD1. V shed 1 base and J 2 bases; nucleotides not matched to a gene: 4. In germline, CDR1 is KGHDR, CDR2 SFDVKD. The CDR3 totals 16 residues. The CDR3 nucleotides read TGTGCCACCAGTGATTTAGGACAGGTCCCCTACAATGAGCAGTTCTTC. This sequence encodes CATSDLGQVPYNEQFF.

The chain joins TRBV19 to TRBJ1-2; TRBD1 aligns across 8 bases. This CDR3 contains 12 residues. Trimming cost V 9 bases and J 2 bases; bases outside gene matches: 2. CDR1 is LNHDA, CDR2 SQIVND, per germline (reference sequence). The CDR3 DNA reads TGTGCCAGCCGACAGGGGAACTATGGCTACACCTTC. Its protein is CASRQGNYGYTF.

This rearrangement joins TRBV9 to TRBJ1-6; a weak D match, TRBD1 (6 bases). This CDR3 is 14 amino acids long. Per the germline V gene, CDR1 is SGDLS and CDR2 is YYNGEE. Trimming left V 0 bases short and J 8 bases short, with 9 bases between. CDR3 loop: CASSVGGRDSPLHF. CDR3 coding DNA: TGTGCCAGCAGCGTAGGGGGGCGGGATTCACCCCTCCACTTT.

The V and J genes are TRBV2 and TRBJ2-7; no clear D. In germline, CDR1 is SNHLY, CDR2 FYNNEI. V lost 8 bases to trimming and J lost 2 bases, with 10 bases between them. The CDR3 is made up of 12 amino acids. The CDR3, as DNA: TGTGCCAGCGTGGAGCAAACCTACGAGCAGTACTTC. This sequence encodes CASVEQTYEQYF.

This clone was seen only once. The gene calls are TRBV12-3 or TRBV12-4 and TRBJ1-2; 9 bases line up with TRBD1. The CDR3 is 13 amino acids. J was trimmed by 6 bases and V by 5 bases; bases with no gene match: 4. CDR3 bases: TGTGCCAGCAGTACGAACAGGGGGCATGGCTACACCTTC. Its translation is CASSTNRGHGYTF.

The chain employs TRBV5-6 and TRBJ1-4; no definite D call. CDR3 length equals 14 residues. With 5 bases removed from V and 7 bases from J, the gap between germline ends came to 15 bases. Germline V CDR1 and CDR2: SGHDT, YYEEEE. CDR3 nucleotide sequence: TGTGCCAGCAGTACGCCGGTGTTACCTGAAAAACTGTTTTTT. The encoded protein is CASSTPVLPEKLFF.

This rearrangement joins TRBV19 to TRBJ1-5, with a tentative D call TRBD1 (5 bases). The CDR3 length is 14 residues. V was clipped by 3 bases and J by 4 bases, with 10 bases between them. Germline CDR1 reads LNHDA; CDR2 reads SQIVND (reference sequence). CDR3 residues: CASSIWQGNQPQHF. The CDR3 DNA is TGTGCCAGTAGTATCTGGCAGGGAAATCAGCCCCAGCATTTT.

The CDR3 here is CASSLETGQPQHF. CDR3 DNA: TGTGCCAGCAGCTTAGAGACGGGTCAGCCCCAGCATTTT. The rearrangement links TRBV11-2 to TRBJ1-5; D uncertain. Germline CDR1 is SGHAT and CDR2 is FQNNGV. This CDR3 spans 13 amino acids. V lost 0 bases and J lost 6, with 6 bases in between.